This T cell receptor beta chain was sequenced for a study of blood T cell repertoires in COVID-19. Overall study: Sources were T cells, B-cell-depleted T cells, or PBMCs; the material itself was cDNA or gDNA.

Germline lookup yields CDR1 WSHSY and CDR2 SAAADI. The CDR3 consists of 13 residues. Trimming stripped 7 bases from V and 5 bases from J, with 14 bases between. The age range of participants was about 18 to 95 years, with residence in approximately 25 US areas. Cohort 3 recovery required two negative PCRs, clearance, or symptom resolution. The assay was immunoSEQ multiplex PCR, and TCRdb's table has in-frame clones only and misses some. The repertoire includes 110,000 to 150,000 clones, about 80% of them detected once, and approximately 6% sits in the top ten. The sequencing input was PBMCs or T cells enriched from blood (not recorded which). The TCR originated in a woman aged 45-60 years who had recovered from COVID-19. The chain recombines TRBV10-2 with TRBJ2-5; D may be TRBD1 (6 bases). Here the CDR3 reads CASTDQGMETQYF. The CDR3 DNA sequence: TGCGCCAGCACCGACCAGGGGATGGAGACCCAGTACTTC.